This TCR beta chain stems from a study of blood T cell repertoires in COVID-19. TCRdb keeps only in-frame clones here, not all; method: immunoSEQ multiplex PCR. Here the sample spans some 430,000 clones, around 91% being singletons. V lost 4 bases, J lost 3 bases, and 13 bases lay in between. The CDR3 length is 14 residues. Per germline, CDR1 MNHEY and CDR2 SMNVEV (reference sequence). The chain is built from TRBV27 and TRBJ2-7; a possible D gene is TRBD2 (6 bases). Sequencing input: PBMCs or T cells enriched from blood (not recorded which). This sequence originates from a man aged 18 to 35 who had recovered from COVID-19. CDR3 in DNA: TGTGCCAGCAGTTATGGGCCGGGGGTCTACGAGCAGTACTTC. The encoded protein is CASSYGPGVYEQYF.